This TCR beta chain originates from a study of blood T cells in healthy people across ages. Findings and limits, study-wide: TCR beta diversity, measured per million T cells, fell in a roughly linear way with age.

A second PCR, run for about 7 to 11 cycles, used a sample-barcoded 5' primer plus a J-beta primer mix. TCRdb processed the 5' RACE reads anew with MiXCR; each CDR3 protein has one entry. Of 1.8 million or so distinct CDR3 sequences listed, approximately 40% were seen once; the top ten hold 23%. This clonotype was detected only a few times. Its specificity is not known. The clonotype was recovered from a human donor in good health. Sequenced sample: blood.

The CDR3 sequence: CASSPPLGSRLGYTF. CDR3 coding DNA: TGCGCCAGCAGCCCGCCTTTGGGGTCGCGGTTAGGCTACACCTTC. This sequence joins TRBV5-1 and TRBJ1-2, with no clear D. V was clipped by 4 bases and J by 8 bases, with 21 bases between them. This CDR3 is 15 amino acids long. Germline CDR1 and CDR2: SGHRS and YFSETQ.